Below are 18 T cell receptor beta chains sequenced from a single sample in a study of shared clonotypes between healthy human individuals. The repertoire was sequenced with immunoSEQ multiplex PCR; TCRdb's copy has only in-frame clones and lacks some. The table lists some 2,400,000 clones, almost 96% of them singletons. The sequenced sample consisted of naive CD4+ T cells sorted from blood. The subset is: CD45RA+ positively selected. These receptors were collected from a man aged 18 to 29 in good health.

The J gene is TRBJ2-1, the V gene TRBV6-6, with TRBD2 as a possible D gene (5 bases). This CDR3 is built from 14 residues. Trimming left V 11 bases short and J 4 bases short, with 18 bases between. CDR1 and CDR2 from the germline V gene are MNHNY and SVGAGI (reference sequence). The CDR3 DNA is TGTGCCGGAGCCCAAGAGGGCGGTTACAATGAGCAGTTCTTC. Protein sequence: CAGAQEGGYNEQFF.

The genes are TRBV10-2 and TRBJ2-3; TRBD1 matches 9 bases. Germline V CDR1 and CDR2: WSHSY, SAAADI. V lost 3 bases and J lost 4; bases outside the gene matches: 5. The CDR3 loop spans 15 amino acids. CDR3 amino acids: CASSDRDRASDTQYF. CDR3 sequence (DNA): TGCGCCAGCAGTGACCGGGACAGGGCATCAGATACGCAGTATTTT.

V and J are TRBV18 and TRBJ1-5; D call uncertain. Trimming stripped 4 bases from V and 5 bases from J, with 15 bases between. The CDR3 covers 15 residues. Germline lookup yields CDR1 KGHSH and CDR2 LQKENI. CDR3 bases: TGTGCCAGCTCACTCAGCCCATTCAATGATCAGCCCCAGCATTTT. Translation gives CASSLSPFNDQPQHF.

The J gene is TRBJ1-2, the V gene TRBV9; the D is unclear. The V and J ends lost 0 bases and 5 bases respectively, with 14 bases between them. The germline V gene has CDR1 SGDLS and CDR2 YYNGEE. The CDR3 extends over 15 amino acids. Here the CDR3 DNA reads TGTGCCAGCAGCGTAGGCGGGTCGGGTGATTATGGCTACACCTTC. It encodes CASSVGGSGDYGYTF.

This chain links TRBV10-3 with TRBJ2-7, with 8 bases aligning to TRBD1. The V gene's germline CDR1 is ENHRY and CDR2 SYGVKD. The CDR3 length is 13 residues. Germline trimming cut 10 bases from V and 4 bases from J; bases unmatched to any gene: 9. CDR3 region: CATTDRAEYEQYF. Here the CDR3 DNA reads TGTGCCACCACGGACAGGGCCGAGTACGAGCAGTACTTC.

This sequence joins TRBV29-1 and TRBJ1-2; possible D gene TRBD1, 5 bases. Germline lookup yields CDR1 SQVTM and CDR2 ANQGSEA. The CDR3 totals 14 residues. Between the trimmed V and J ends, which lost 4 bases and 0 bases, there was a span of 12 bases. As DNA, the CDR3 is TGCAGCGTTGTTCAGGGACTAACTAACTATGGCTACACCTTC. It yields the protein CSVVQGLTNYGYTF.

This chain links TRBV6-1 with TRBJ1-3; D ambiguous. Germline-derived CDR1 and CDR2 are MNHNS and SASEGT. Trimming stripped 6 bases from V and 7 bases from J, with 13 bases between. The CDR3 runs 13 residues. The CDR3 here is CASRAGGGNTIYF. CDR3 nucleotides: TGTGCCAGCAGGGCAGGCGGCGGGAACACCATATATTTT.

The V gene is TRBV28, the J gene TRBJ1-5; a possible D gene is TRBD1 (6 bases). V gave up 6 bases and J gave up 4 bases, with 19 bases separating them. The germline V gene has CDR1 MDHEN and CDR2 SYDVKM. The CDR3 covers 16 residues. In DNA, the CDR3 is TGTGCCAGCAGCCGGGACAAATTAGGGGGTAATCAGCCCCAGCATTTT. As protein: CASSRDKLGGNQPQHF. The whole variable domain, filled in from reference TRBV28 and TRBJ1-5, reads DVKVTQSSRYLVKRTGEKVFLECVQDMDHENMFWYRQDPGLGLRLIYFSYDVKMKEKGDIPEGYSVSREKKERFSLILESASTNQTSMYLCASSRDKLGGNQPQHFGDGTRLSIL.

The V call is TRBV2, the J call TRBJ1-3, with D unresolved. Trimming shortened V by 4 bases and J by 9 bases, and 10 bases separated the two germline ends. Germline V CDR1 and CDR2: SNHLY, FYNNEI. CDR3 length: 12 residues. The CDR3 coding sequence is TGTGCCAGCAGTGTCCAGAGCAGCACCATATATTTT. Its translation is CASSVQSSTIYF.

J is TRBJ1-4 and V is TRBV6-1; 8 bases are shared with TRBD1. V shed 2 bases and J 7 bases; nucleotides not matched to a gene: 3. CDR3 length: 14 residues. In germline, CDR1 is MNHNS, CDR2 SASEGT. Here the CDR3 DNA reads TGTGCCAGCAGTGAACAGGGGGCGAGTGAAAAACTGTTTTTT. Amino acids: CASSEQGASEKLFF.

The chain carries TRBV6-1 and TRBJ2-1; a possible D gene is TRBD1 (6 bases). Trimming cost V 8 bases and J 7 bases, with 15 bases left between them. CDR3 length equals 13 residues. CDR1 and CDR2 (germline): MNHNS, SASEGT. The DNA of the CDR3 is TGTGCCAGCGGCTTGGGCACAGGGAATGAGCAGTTCTTC. Protein: CASGLGTGNEQFF.

The chain employs TRBV7-2 and TRBJ2-2; unclear D gene. The V end was cut by 2 bases, the J end by 6 bases, with 10 bases between. The CDR3 totals 14 residues. Looked up from germline, CDR1 is SGHTA and CDR2 is FQGNSA. The CDR3 reads CASSLRAPPGELFF. The DNA for the CDR3 is TGTGCCAGCAGCTTACGGGCCCCACCCGGGGAGCTGTTTTTT.

The J gene is TRBJ2-2, the V gene TRBV6-6; no reliable D call. With 2 bases removed from V and 6 bases from J, the gap between germline ends came to 7 bases. The CDR3 runs to 13 residues. The V gene's germline CDR1 is MNHNY and CDR2 SVGAGI (reference sequence). The CDR3, as DNA: TGTGCCAGCAGTTACCTCTCCCCCGGGGAGCTGTTTTTT. Translated, it gives CASSYLSPGELFF.

The chain links TRBV5-1 to TRBJ1-3, with 11 bases fitting TRBD1. Germline lookup yields CDR1 SGHRS and CDR2 YFSETQ. There are 18 residues in the CDR3. V shed 4 bases and J 1 base; nucleotides not matched to a gene: 10. The CDR3 sequence: CASSLEPGQGESGNTIYF. As DNA, the CDR3 is TGCGCCAGCAGCCTAGAACCGGGACAGGGGGAATCTGGAAACACCATATATTTT.

This rearrangement joins TRBV6-5 to TRBJ1-1; D is unresolved. Trimming removed 6 bases from V and 3 bases from J, with 17 bases in between. CDR3 size: 15 residues. The germline V gene encodes CDR1 MNHEY and CDR2 SVGAGI. For the CDR3, the DNA is TGTGCCAGCAGCATTAGGAGGGTTGGAGACACTGAAGCTTTCTTT. This codes for CASSIRRVGDTEAFF.

The gene calls are TRBV6-5 and TRBJ1-5; D gene unclear. The CDR3 consists of 15 residues. V was clipped by 0 bases and J by 1 base, with 7 bases between them. Germline V gives CDR1 MNHEY, CDR2 SVGAGI. The CDR3 is CASSYSITSNQPQHF. The DNA for the CDR3 is TGTGCCAGCAGTTACTCGATAACCAGCAATCAGCCCCAGCATTTT.

The genes are TRBV7-8 and TRBJ2-4; D gene ambiguous. CDR3 length: 13 residues. The V end was cut by 5 bases, the J end by 9 bases, with 14 bases between. CDR1 is SGHVS, CDR2 FQNEAQ, per germline. CDR3 protein: CASSLRLGPIQYF. In nucleotides, the CDR3 is TGTGCCAGCAGCCTCCGACTCGGTCCCATTCAGTACTTC.

In the case of this clone: Other DNA variants within this sample encode the same CDR3. The CDR3 DNA sequence: TGTGCCAGCAGCGCGACGGGGAGCACAGATACGCAGTATTTT. It yields the protein CASSATGSTDTQYF. The chain carries TRBV9 and TRBJ2-3, with a tentative D call TRBD2 (5 bases). Trimming took off 3 bases at V and 0 bases at J, with 8 bases between the two ends. Germline V lookup: CDR1 SGDLS, CDR2 YYNGEE. The CDR3 covers 14 residues. Looking up the rest from reference TRBV9 and TRBJ2-3 gives the full variable domain: DSGVTQTPKHLITATGQRVTLRCSPRSGDLSVYWYQQSLDQGLQFLIQYYNGEERAKGNILERFSAQQFPDLHSELNLSSLELGDSALYFCASSATGSTDTQYFGPGTRLTVL.